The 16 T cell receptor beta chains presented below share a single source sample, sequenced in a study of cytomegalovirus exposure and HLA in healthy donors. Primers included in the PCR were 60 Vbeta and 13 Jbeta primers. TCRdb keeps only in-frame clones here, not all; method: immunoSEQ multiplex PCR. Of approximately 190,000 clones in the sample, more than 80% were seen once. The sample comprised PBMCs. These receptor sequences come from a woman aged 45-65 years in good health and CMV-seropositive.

DNA for the CDR3: TGTGCCAGCAGCTCGGGGGACAGGCGTATCTACGAGCAGTACTTC. Protein: CASSSGDRRIYEQYF. This sequence joins TRBV5-8 and TRBJ2-7, with TRBD1 matching 8 bases. The CDR3 consists of 15 residues. Germline V gene lookup returns CDR1 SGHTS and CDR2 YDEGEE. The V gene end was trimmed by 3 bases and the J gene end by 3 bases; junction bases not matched to a gene: 8.

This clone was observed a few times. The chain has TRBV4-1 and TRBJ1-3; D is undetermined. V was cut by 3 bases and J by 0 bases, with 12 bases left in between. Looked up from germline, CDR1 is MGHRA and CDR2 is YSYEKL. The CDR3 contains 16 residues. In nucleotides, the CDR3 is TGCGCCAGCAGCCAGGAAGGAGGGCTCTCTGGAAACACCATATATTTT. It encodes CASSQEGGLSGNTIYF.

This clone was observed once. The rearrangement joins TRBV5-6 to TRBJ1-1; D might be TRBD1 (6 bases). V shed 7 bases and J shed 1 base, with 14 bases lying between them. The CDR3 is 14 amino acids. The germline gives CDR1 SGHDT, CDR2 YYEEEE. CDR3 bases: TGTGCCAGCTCACCCGGGACACCGAACACTGAAGCTTTCTTT. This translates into CASSPGTPNTEAFF. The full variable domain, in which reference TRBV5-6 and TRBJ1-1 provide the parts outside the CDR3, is DAGVTQSPTHLIKTRGQQVTLRCSPKSGHDTVSWYQQALGQGPQFIFQYYEEEERQRGNFPDRFSGHQFPNYSSELNVNALLLGDSALYLCASSPGTPNTEAFFGQGTRLTVV.

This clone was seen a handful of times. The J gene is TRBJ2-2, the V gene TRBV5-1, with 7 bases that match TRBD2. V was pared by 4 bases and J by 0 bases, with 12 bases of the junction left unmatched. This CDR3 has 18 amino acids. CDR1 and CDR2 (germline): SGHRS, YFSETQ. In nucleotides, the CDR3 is TGCGCCAGCAGCAGGCAGACTAGCAGCCTCGCGAACACCGGGGAGCTGTTTTTT. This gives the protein CASSRQTSSLANTGELFF.

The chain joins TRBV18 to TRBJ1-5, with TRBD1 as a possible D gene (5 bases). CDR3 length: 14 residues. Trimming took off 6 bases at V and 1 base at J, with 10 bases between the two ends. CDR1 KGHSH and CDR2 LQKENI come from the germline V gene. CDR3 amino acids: CASSQGASNQPQHF. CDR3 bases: TGTGCCAGCTCCCAGGGCGCGAGCAATCAGCCCCAGCATTTT.

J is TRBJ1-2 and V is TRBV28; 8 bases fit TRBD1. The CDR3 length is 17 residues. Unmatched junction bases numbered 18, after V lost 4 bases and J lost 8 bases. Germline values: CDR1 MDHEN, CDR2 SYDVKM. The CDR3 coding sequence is TGTGCCAGCAGTTCTACTACACCCCTCGGACAGGGCGGCGGCTACACCTTC. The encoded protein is CASSSTTPLGQGGGYTF.

The CDR3 region is CATSRSEAGVGNTIYF. Written as DNA, the CDR3 is TGTGCCACCAGCAGATCCGAGGCAGGGGTTGGAAACACCATATATTTT. This chain joins TRBV15 and TRBJ1-3, with D tentatively TRBD1 (6 bases). Germline lookup yields CDR1 LNHNV and CDR2 YYDKDF (reference sequence). This CDR3 is built from 16 residues. V was trimmed by 2 bases and J by 3 bases, leaving 14 bases between them.

The CDR3 spells CASSPRQGSTEAFF. For the CDR3, the DNA is TGTGCCAGCAGCCCCAGGCAGGGGAGCACTGAAGCTTTCTTT. The chain couples TRBV11-2 to TRBJ1-1; possibly TRBD1 for D (6 bases). Between the trimmed V and J ends, which lost 5 bases and 4 bases, there was a span of 14 bases. This CDR3 spans 14 amino acids. Germline assignment: CDR1 SGHAT and CDR2 FQNNGV.

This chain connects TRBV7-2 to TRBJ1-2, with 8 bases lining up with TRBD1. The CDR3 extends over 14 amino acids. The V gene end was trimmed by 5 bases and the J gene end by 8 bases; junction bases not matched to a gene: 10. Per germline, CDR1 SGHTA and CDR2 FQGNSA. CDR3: CASSPPGQGEGYTF. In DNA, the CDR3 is TGTGCCAGCAGCCCCCCTGGACAGGGAGAAGGCTACACCTTC.

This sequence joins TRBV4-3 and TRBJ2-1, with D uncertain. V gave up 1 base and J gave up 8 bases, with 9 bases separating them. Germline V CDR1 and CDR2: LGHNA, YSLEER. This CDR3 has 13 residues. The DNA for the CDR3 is TGCGCCAGCAGCCAAGGGCGGAGCTATGAGCAGTTCTTC. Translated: CASSQGRSYEQFF.

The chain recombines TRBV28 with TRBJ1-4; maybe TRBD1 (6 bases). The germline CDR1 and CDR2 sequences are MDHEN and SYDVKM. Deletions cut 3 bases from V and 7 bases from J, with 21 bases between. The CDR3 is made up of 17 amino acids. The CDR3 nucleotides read TGTGCCAGCAGTTTCTGGGTGTTAGGACAGATGGGTGAAAAACTGTTTTTT. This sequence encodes CASSFWVLGQMGEKLFF. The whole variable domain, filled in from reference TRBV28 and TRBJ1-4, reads DVKVTQSSRYLVKRTGEKVFLECVQDMDHENMFWYRQDPGLGLRLIYFSYDVKMKEKGDIPEGYSVSREKKERFSLILESASTNQTSMYLCASSFWVLGQMGEKLFFGSGTQLSVL.

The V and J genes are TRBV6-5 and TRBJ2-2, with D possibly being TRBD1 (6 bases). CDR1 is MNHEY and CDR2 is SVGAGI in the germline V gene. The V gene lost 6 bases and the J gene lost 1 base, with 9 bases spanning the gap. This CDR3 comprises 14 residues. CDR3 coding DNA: TGTGCCAGCAGCTGGGGACAGAACACCGGGGAGCTGTTTTTT. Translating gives CASSWGQNTGELFF.

The CDR3 coding sequence is TGTGCCAGCAGTTATCTGCTAGCGGGGGGGCCACGAGAGCAGTTCTTC. It yields the protein CASSYLLAGGPREQFF. This chain connects TRBV6-5 to TRBJ2-1; 12 positions match TRBD2. With V trimmed by 3 bases and J by 10 bases, 10 bases remained unmatched. Germline V CDR1 and CDR2: MNHEY, SVGAGI. CDR3 length equals 16 residues.

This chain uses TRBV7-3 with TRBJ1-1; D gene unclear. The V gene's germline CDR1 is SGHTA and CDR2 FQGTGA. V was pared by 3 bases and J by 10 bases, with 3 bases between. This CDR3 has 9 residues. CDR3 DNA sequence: TGTGCCAGCAGCTTCGGAGCTTTCTTT. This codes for CASSFGAFF.

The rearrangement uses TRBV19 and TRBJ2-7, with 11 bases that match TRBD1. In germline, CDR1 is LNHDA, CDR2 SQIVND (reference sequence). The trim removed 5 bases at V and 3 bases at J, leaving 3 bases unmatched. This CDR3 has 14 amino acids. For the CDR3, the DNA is TGTGCCAGTAGTTTCGGGACAGGGGGCTACGAGCAGTACTTC. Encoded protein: CASSFGTGGYEQYF.

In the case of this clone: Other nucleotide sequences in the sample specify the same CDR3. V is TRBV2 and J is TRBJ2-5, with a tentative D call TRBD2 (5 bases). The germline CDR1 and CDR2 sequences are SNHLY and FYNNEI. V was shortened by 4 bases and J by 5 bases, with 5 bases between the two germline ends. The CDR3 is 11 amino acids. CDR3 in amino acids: CASSGGETQYF. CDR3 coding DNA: TGTGCCAGCAGTGGAGGGGAGACCCAGTACTTC.